One sample yielded the 25 T cell receptor beta chains listed below, sequenced in a study of T cell responses to AZD1222 COVID-19 vaccine. Assay: immunoSEQ multiplex PCR; the TCRdb copy retains only in-frame clones and omits some. This table holds around 130,000 clones, approximately 90% found once. The sample was peripheral blood, taken 28 days after the second dose of the MenACWY control vaccine. These receptor sequences come from an adult who received the MenACWY meningococcal vaccine as a control.

The rearrangement links TRBV6-5 to TRBJ2-2, with 11 bases fitting TRBD2. The CDR3 loop spans 15 amino acids. V lost 5 bases, J lost 6 bases, and 5 bases stayed unmatched. Per the germline V gene, CDR1 is MNHEY and CDR2 is SVGAGI. The CDR3 loop is CASSTLAGDAGELFF. As DNA, the CDR3 is TGTGCCAGCAGTACACTAGCGGGGGACGCCGGGGAGCTGTTTTTT.

V gene TRBV6-5 combines with J gene TRBJ1-2; D gene uncertain. The CDR3 runs 14 residues. Germline-derived CDR1 and CDR2 are MNHEY and SVGAGI. Trimming removed 3 bases at V and 4 bases at J, with 12 bases between. The DNA for the CDR3 is TGTGCCAGCAGTTATGGCCGAACGGGCTATGGCTACACCTTC. Translation gives CASSYGRTGYGYTF.

With respect to this clone: Sequence at one end of the junction differs from germline and may be a read error. The chain couples TRBV6-2 or TRBV6-3 to TRBJ1-2; 8 bases align to TRBD1. Germline V gene lookup returns CDR1 MNHEY and CDR2 SVGEGT. This CDR3 has 14 residues. CDR3 sequence: CASSYSGGAFGYTF. The DNA for the CDR3 is TGTGCCAGCAGCTACTCAGGGGGCGCCTTTGGCTACACCTTC.

The chain joins TRBV19 to TRBJ1-4, with TRBD1 matching over 8 bases. The CDR3 is made up of 15 amino acids. The germline CDR1 and CDR2 sequences are LNHDA and SQIVND (reference sequence). Unmatched junction bases numbered 9, after V lost 7 bases and J lost 5 bases. The CDR3 DNA is TGTGCCAGTAAATCCGGACAGGGCCAAAATGAAAAACTGTTTTTT. The encoded protein is CASKSGQGQNEKLFF. Combining the CDR3 with reference TRBV19 and TRBJ1-4 gives the whole variable domain DGGITQSPKYLFRKEGQNVTLSCEQNLNHDAMYWYRQDPGQGLRLIYYSQIVNDFQKGDIAEGYSVSREKKESFPLTVTSAQKNPTAFYLCASKSGQGQNEKLFFGSGTQLSVL.

V usage is TRBV4-2 and J usage is TRBJ2-1; 10 bases fit TRBD1. Trimming cost V 0 bases and J 7 bases; bases outside gene matches: 9. Germline lookup yields CDR1 LGHNA and CDR2 YNFKEQ. The length of the CDR3 is 17 residues. The CDR3, as DNA: TGTGCCAGCAGCCAAGATCCGACAGGGGGCCTCACTAATGAGCAGTTCTTC. This codes for CASSQDPTGGLTNEQFF.

The chain combines TRBV15 with TRBJ2-3, with D maybe TRBD2 (6 bases). This CDR3 has 15 amino acids. Per the germline V gene, CDR1 is LNHNV and CDR2 is YYDKDF (reference sequence). V gave up 0 bases and J gave up 8 bases, with 15 bases separating them. The CDR3 nucleotides read TGTGCCACCAGCAGAGATGTGGAGGGAAGGAGTACGCAGTATTTT. Translating gives CATSRDVEGRSTQYF.

The chain recombines TRBV28 with TRBJ2-6; D gene ambiguous. Trimming pared 1 base from V and 0 bases from J, leaving 7 bases between. The CDR3 consists of 16 residues. The germline gives CDR1 MDHEN, CDR2 SYDVKM. CDR3 region: CASSLLRNSGANVLTF. CDR3 sequence (DNA): TGTGCCAGCAGTTTATTGCGCAACTCTGGGGCCAACGTCCTGACTTTC.

The gene calls are TRBV10-3 and TRBJ1-2, with 11 nucleotides matching TRBD1. V trimming: 3 bases; J trimming: 3 bases; junction bases outside the gene matches: 12. In germline, CDR1 is ENHRY, CDR2 SYGVKD. This CDR3 has 18 amino acids. CDR3 sequence reads: CAISEDGTGGRTHYGYTF. Written as DNA, the CDR3 is TGTGCCATCAGTGAAGACGGGACAGGGGGTAGAACTCACTATGGCTACACCTTC.

J is TRBJ1-2 and V is TRBV28; no clear D gene. CDR1 and CDR2 from the germline V gene are MDHEN and SYDVKM. V was pared by 5 bases and J by 5 bases, with 3 bases between. The CDR3 runs to 10 residues. The CDR3, as DNA: TGTGCCAGCAGTCGGTATGGCTACACCTTC. It is translated as CASSRYGYTF.

This chain joins TRBV12-3 or TRBV12-4 and TRBJ2-7; D perhaps matches TRBD1 (5 bases). The length of the CDR3 is 12 residues. With 6 bases removed from V and 13 bases from J, the gap between germline ends came to 19 bases. The chain's CDR3 is CASSQGSVYFYF. The CDR3 DNA is TGTGCCAGCAGCCAGGGTTCTGTCTACTTTTACTTC.

The CDR3 protein is CASSPLKDSDGYTF. The CDR3 nucleotides are TGTGCCAGCTCACCACTCAAGGACAGTGATGGCTACACCTTC. The chain links TRBV18 to TRBJ1-2; tentatively, D is TRBD1 (6 bases). Germline CDR1 reads KGHSH; CDR2 reads LQKENI. Trimming cost V 1 base and J 6 bases, with 12 bases left between them. There are 14 residues in the CDR3.

The V call is TRBV7-6, the J call TRBJ2-5; perhaps TRBD2 as D (5 bases). Trimming took 6 bases from V and 0 from J, leaving 14 bases between them. Germline lookup yields CDR1 SGHVS and CDR2 FNYEAQ. The CDR3 totals 15 residues. CDR3 loop: CASSQNGEYQETQYF. The CDR3 bases are TGTGCCAGCAGTCAAAACGGGGAGTACCAAGAGACCCAGTACTTC.

This sequence joins TRBV5-5 and TRBJ2-5; D unclear. The germline V and J ends were trimmed by 0 bases and 2 bases, with 8 bases remaining between them. CDR3 length: 14 amino acids. Germline V gives CDR1 SGHKS, CDR2 YYEKEE (reference sequence). Written as DNA, the CDR3 is TGTGCCAGCAGCTTGGCTGTAGGACAAGAGACCCAGTACTTC. Residues: CASSLAVGQETQYF.

The V gene is TRBV18, the J gene TRBJ2-7; tentative D call: TRBD2 (6 bases). The CDR3 is 14 residues long. Per the germline V gene, CDR1 is KGHSH and CDR2 is LQKENI. Between the trimmed V and J ends, which lost 2 bases and 0 bases, there was a span of 8 bases. CDR3 amino acids: CASSPEEGSYEQYV. The CDR3, as DNA: TGTGCCAGCTCACCAGAGGAGGGCTCCTACGAGCAGTACGTC.

V usage is TRBV9 and J usage is TRBJ2-3, with 11 positions matching TRBD2. V shed 0 bases, J shed 2 bases, and the junction held 2 bases outside the gene matches. The germline CDR1 and CDR2 sequences are SGDLS and YYNGEE. The CDR3 runs 16 residues. The CDR3 reads CASSVGTSGYTDTQYF. CDR3 nucleotide sequence: TGTGCCAGCAGCGTAGGGACTAGCGGGTACACAGATACGCAGTATTTT. The full variable domain, rest sourced from reference TRBV9 and TRBJ2-3, is DSGVTQTPKHLITATGQRVTLRCSPRSGDLSVYWYQQSLDQGLQFLIQYYNGEERAKGNILERFSAQQFPDLHSELNLSSLELGDSALYFCASSVGTSGYTDTQYFGPGTRLTVL.

This clone was seen only a few times. This rearrangement joins TRBV9 to TRBJ2-3, with 13 bases aligning to TRBD2. CDR1 is SGDLS and CDR2 is YYNGEE in the germline V gene. The V gene end was trimmed by 0 bases and the J gene end by 2 bases; junction bases not matched to a gene: 18. The CDR3 sequence is 22 residues long. The DNA of the CDR3 is TGTGCCAGCAGCGTAGATTTGATAGATCCGGGACTAGCGGGAAGGATCACAGATACGCAGTATTTT. Amino acids: CASSVDLIDPGLAGRITDTQYF. The full variable domain, in which reference TRBV9 and TRBJ2-3 provide the parts outside the CDR3, is DSGVTQTPKHLITATGQRVTLRCSPRSGDLSVYWYQQSLDQGLQFLIQYYNGEERAKGNILERFSAQQFPDLHSELNLSSLELGDSALYFCASSVDLIDPGLAGRITDTQYFGPGTRLTVL.

About this clone: One end of the junction is discordant with germline, which a read error may explain. The chain has TRBV11-2 and TRBJ2-6; the D is unclear. Germline-derived CDR1 and CDR2 are SGHAT and FQNNGV. This CDR3 is 15 amino acids long. The CDR3: CASRLGISGANVLTF. CDR3 bases: TGTGCCAGCAGATTAGGGATCTCTGGGGCCAACGTCCTGACTTTC.

CDR3 nucleotides: TGTGCCAGCAGGACCCTCTGGGGTGAGCAGTTCTTC. Translation gives CASRTLWGEQFF. The rearrangement uses TRBV25-1 and TRBJ2-1; no clear D gene. CDR3 length: 12 amino acids. Germline CDR1 and CDR2: MGHDK and SYGVNS. V was pared by 6 bases and J by 9 bases, with 12 bases between.

The chain couples TRBV2 to TRBJ1-6; D not resolved. The CDR3 consists of 16 residues. Trimming took 4 bases from V and 4 from J, leaving 14 bases between them. Germline CDR1 and CDR2: SNHLY and FYNNEI. The CDR3 DNA is TGTGCCAGCAGTGTGTTCGACAAGGGTTATAATTCACCCCTCCACTTT. Translated: CASSVFDKGYNSPLHF.

There are a few counts of this clone. The J gene is TRBJ2-7, the V gene TRBV19, with 9 nucleotides matching TRBD2. CDR3 length equals 13 residues. CDR1 is LNHDA and CDR2 is SQIVND in the germline V gene (reference sequence). V lost 6 bases, J lost 6 bases, and 6 bases stayed unmatched. CDR3 sequence reads: CASSPLAGLEQYF. The CDR3 nucleotides read TGTGCCAGTAGCCCGCTAGCGGGACTCGAGCAGTACTTC.

The CDR3 here is CASSQVTRGVYNSPLHF. The CDR3 DNA is TGCGCCAGCAGCCAAGTGACTAGGGGGGTTTATAATTCACCCCTCCACTTT. The chain has TRBV4-1 and TRBJ1-6, with D possibly TRBD1 on 6 matching bases. This CDR3 has 17 residues. Trimming pared 1 base from V and 4 bases from J, leaving 14 bases between. CDR1 MGHRA and CDR2 YSYEKL come from the germline V gene.

The V gene is TRBV5-8, the J gene TRBJ2-1; D perhaps matches TRBD1 (6 bases). This CDR3 spans 15 amino acids. Germline V gives CDR1 SGHTS, CDR2 YDEGEE. The ends were cut back, 0 bases at V and 2 bases at J, with 9 bases in the middle. The CDR3 loop reads CASSLEPGAYNEQFF. CDR3 DNA: TGTGCCAGCAGCTTGGAGCCAGGGGCCTACAATGAGCAGTTCTTC.

The chain couples TRBV3-1 (or the pseudogene TRBV3-2) to TRBJ2-7; 12 positions match TRBD1. This CDR3 is 18 amino acids long. The germline gives CDR1 LGHDT, CDR2 YNNKEL (reference sequence). V was clipped by 4 bases and J by 0 bases; unmatched bases: 10. The CDR3 DNA reads as TGTGCCAGCAGCCGGGACAGGGGGCTGGGCGGGAGCTCCTACGAGCAGTACTTC. It translates to CASSRDRGLGGSSYEQYF.

V and J are TRBV7-9 and TRBJ2-1, with D tentatively TRBD1 (6 bases). With 5 bases removed from V and 2 bases from J, the gap between germline ends came to 13 bases. The CDR3 loop spans 15 amino acids. Germline-derived CDR1 and CDR2 are SEHNR and FQNEAQ (reference sequence). CDR3 sequence reads: CASSIGTPTYNEQFF. CDR3 nucleotides: TGTGCCAGCAGCATCGGGACACCCACCTACAATGAGCAGTTCTTC. The variable domain in full, with the rest retrieved from reference TRBV7-9 and TRBJ2-1, is DTGVSQNPRHKITKRGQNVTFRCDPISEHNRLYWYRQTLGQGPEFLTYFQNEAQLEKSRLLSDRFSAERPKGSFSTLEIQRTEQGDSAMYLCASSIGTPTYNEQFFGPGTRLTVL.

This sequence joins TRBV6-5 and TRBJ1-3; TRBD1 aligns across 8 bases. The CDR3 spans 16 residues. Germline V gene sequence: CDR1 MNHEY, CDR2 SVGAGI. V shed 4 bases, J shed 1 base, and the junction held 6 bases outside the gene matches. Here the CDR3 DNA reads TGTGCCAGCAGTTCAGACAGGGGTTTTTCTGGAAACACCATATATTTT. Its protein is CASSSDRGFSGNTIYF.